Below are 17 T cell receptor beta chains sequenced from a single sample in a study of CD8+ T cells in alopecia areata. Investigators isolated RNA and reverse transcribed it into cDNA to act as the sequencing template. This table comes from immunoSEQ multiplex PCR, and its TCRdb copy is limited to in-frame clones, with some not included. The sample includes 200,000 to 250,000 clones, more than 55% seen only once; the top ten take around 5.1%. The sequenced material came from CD8+ T cells sorted from blood. Receptors originate from a human donor in good health.

The chain combines TRBV11-2 with TRBJ2-1; D is uncertain. V was pared by 1 base and J by 0 bases, with 7 bases between. The CDR3 consists of 15 residues. Germline CDR1 and CDR2: SGHAT and FQNNGV. DNA of the CDR3: TGTGCCAGCAGCTTAGGGGGTAGCTCCTACAATGAGCAGTTCTTC. It encodes CASSLGGSSYNEQFF.

The genes are TRBV4-1 and TRBJ2-7; the D is unclear. The CDR3 covers 14 residues. The germline V gene encodes CDR1 MGHRA and CDR2 YSYEKL. V shed 3 bases and J shed 0 bases, with 9 bases lying between them. CDR3 protein: CASSHTDNSYEQYF. As DNA, the CDR3 is TGCGCCAGCAGCCATACTGACAACTCCTACGAGCAGTACTTC.

The chain employs TRBV29-1 and TRBJ2-7; TRBD2 is a possible D gene (6 bases). Germline V gives CDR1 SQVTM, CDR2 ANQGSEA. V was trimmed by 2 bases and J by 3 bases, leaving 20 bases between them. The length of the CDR3 is 16 residues. CDR3 nucleotide sequence: TGCAGCGTTGAATATCCGGCGGAGGGAGAAGGCTACGAGCAGTACTTC. Protein product: CSVEYPAEGEGYEQYF.

The rearrangement links TRBV30 to TRBJ1-4; D is uncertain. The CDR3 totals 13 residues. Per germline, CDR1 GTSNPN and CDR2 SVGIG (reference sequence). V was shortened by 1 base and J by 3 bases, with 6 bases between the two germline ends. For the CDR3, the DNA is TGTGCCTGGAGTGACGGACCTAATGAAAAACTGTTTTTT. Its translation is CAWSDGPNEKLFF. The full variable domain, its missing parts supplied by reference TRBV30 and TRBJ1-4, is SQTIHQWPATLVQPVGSPLSLECTVEGTSNPNLYWYRQAAGRGLQLLFYSVGIGQISSEVPQNLSASRPQDRQFILSSKKLLLSDSGFYLCAWSDGPNEKLFFGSGTQLSVL.

This clone has only one observation. V and J are TRBV19 and TRBJ2-7; D uncertain. CDR3 length: 14 residues. V was trimmed by 0 bases and J by 3 bases, leaving 9 bases between them. CDR1 is LNHDA and CDR2 is SQIVND in the germline V gene (reference sequence). The CDR3 here is CASSIDRLGYEQYF. The CDR3 coding sequence is TGTGCCAGTAGTATAGACAGACTTGGCTACGAGCAGTACTTC.

This clone was seen many times. The gene calls are TRBV9 and TRBJ2-3, with D possibly TRBD2 on 6 matching bases. This CDR3 has 17 residues. The ends were cut back, 0 bases at V and 0 bases at J, with 14 bases in the middle. Germline CDR1 is SGDLS and CDR2 is YYNGEE. The CDR3 sequence: CASSVEGAGTSTDTQYF. In DNA form, the CDR3 reads TGTGCCAGCAGCGTAGAAGGAGCCGGGACTAGCACAGATACGCAGTATTTT.

This clone occurred a few times. The chain is built from TRBV6-5 and TRBJ2-1, with D possibly being TRBD2 (7 bases). The germline V and J ends were trimmed by 10 bases and 8 bases, with 18 bases remaining between them. Germline CDR1 reads MNHEY; CDR2 reads SVGAGI. The CDR3 consists of 13 residues. CDR3 nucleotide sequence: TGTGCCACGGGTAGGCGGGGGCGGCATGAGCAGTTCTTC. It specifies CATGRRGRHEQFF.

For this clone: Germline and junction disagree at one end, which may indicate a read error. The genes are TRBV4-1 and TRBJ1-2; no definite D call. Germline CDR1 is MGHRA and CDR2 is YSYEKL. The CDR3 runs 14 residues. For the CDR3, the DNA is TGCGCCAGCAGCCAAGATATCGATCGGATCGGTAGGTCCTTC. Its translation: CASSQDIDRIGRSF.

This clone was observed a few times. The V and J genes are TRBV12-5 and TRBJ2-4; either TRBD1 or TRBD2 may fit D (6 bases each). This CDR3 has 11 amino acids. Germline V gene sequence: CDR1 LGHNT, CDR2 FRNRAP. V was trimmed by 8 bases and J by 7 bases, leaving 9 bases between them. The CDR3 loop reads CASSGANIQYF. The CDR3 nucleotides are TGTGCTAGTTCGGGGGCGAACATTCAGTACTTC.

CDR3 sequence (DNA): TGCAGCGTTGAAGATCGGGCAGCCTACGAGCAGTACTTC. Protein sequence: CSVEDRAAYEQYF. The chain employs TRBV29-1 and TRBJ2-7; D is ambiguous. V shed 0 bases and J shed 2 bases, with 8 bases lying between them. This CDR3 contains 13 residues. CDR1 and CDR2 from the germline V gene are SQVTM and ANQGSEA.

The chain is built from TRBV10-2 and TRBJ2-7; D is unclear. The CDR3 runs 13 residues. V lost 0 bases and J 6 bases, leaving 9 bases between the germline ends. Germline CDR1 reads WSHSY; CDR2 reads SAAADI. The CDR3, as DNA: TGCGCCAGCAGTGAGTCAAAGAGTACCGAGCAGTACTTC. Protein product: CASSESKSTEQYF.

The chain employs TRBV25-1 and TRBJ1-2; D not resolved. Between the trimmed V and J ends, which lost 4 bases and 2 bases, there was a span of 8 bases. The CDR3 extends over 13 amino acids. Germline CDR1 MGHDK, CDR2 SYGVNS. CDR3 loop: CASSVGKNYGYTF. CDR3 sequence (DNA): TGTGCCAGCAGTGTAGGAAAAAACTATGGCTACACCTTC.

The genes are TRBV6-5 and TRBJ1-2; 10 bases align to TRBD1. The germline V gene has CDR1 MNHEY and CDR2 SVGAGI. The CDR3 sequence is 13 residues long. V gave up 6 bases and J gave up 8 bases; unmatched junction bases: 6. This CDR3 is CASRTGTGVGYTF. The CDR3 DNA sequence: TGTGCCAGCAGGACCGGGACAGGGGTGGGCTACACCTTC.

The chain has TRBV5-6 and TRBJ2-1; unclear D gene. In germline, CDR1 is SGHDT, CDR2 YYEEEE. V was cut by 3 bases and J by 7 bases, with 8 bases left in between. The CDR3 has 12 residues. For the CDR3, the DNA is TGTGCCAGCAGCTCCCTTAGGAATGAGCAGTTCTTC. Its translation: CASSSLRNEQFF.

The chain joins TRBV13 to TRBJ1-2; no firm D call. The CDR3 consists of 14 residues. V lost 0 bases, J lost 6 bases, and 11 bases lay in between. CDR1 and CDR2 (germline): PRHDT, FYEKMQ (reference sequence). CDR3 sequence: CASSLGVGVDGYTF. The CDR3 DNA follows: TGTGCCAGCAGCTTAGGCGTGGGCGTGGATGGCTACACCTTC.

For this clone: Within the sample, other DNA sequences also encode this same CDR3. The chain couples TRBV13 to TRBJ1-5, with D uncertain. Looked up from germline, CDR1 is PRHDT and CDR2 is FYEKMQ (reference sequence). The CDR3 extends over 13 amino acids. Trimming took 1 base from V and 6 from J, leaving 7 bases between them. DNA of the CDR3: TGTGCCAGCAGCTTAGCGGGTGGTCAGCCCCAGCATTTT. Residues: CASSLAGGQPQHF. Drawing the rest from reference TRBV13 and TRBJ1-5, the complete variable domain is AAGVIQSPRHLIKEKRETATLKCYPIPRHDTVYWYQQGPGQDPQFLISFYEKMQSDKGSIPDRFSAQQFSDYHSELNMSSLELGDSALYFCASSLAGGQPQHFGDGTRLSIL.

In this sample, this clone turned up once. The sample carries other DNA sequences with the same CDR3. The gene calls are TRBV9 and TRBJ2-3; D is undetermined. Between the trimmed V and J ends, which lost 0 bases and 6 bases, there was a span of 2 bases. The CDR3 contains 11 residues. In germline, CDR1 is SGDLS, CDR2 YYNGEE. CDR3 in amino acids: CASSVGDTQYF. For the CDR3, the DNA is TGTGCCAGCAGCGTAGGTGATACGCAGTATTTT.